This T cell receptor beta chain was found in a study of cytomegalovirus exposure and HLA in healthy donors. The CDR3 sequence is 15 residues long. Germline V gene lookup returns CDR1 LNHDA and CDR2 SQIVND (reference sequence). V was pared by 4 bases and J by 7 bases, with 12 bases of the junction left unmatched. Whole-study findings and limits: Some V segments, including TRBV6-2 and TRBV6-3, were excluded as indistinguishable. Presence/absence analyses treated sequencing depth as roughly uniform across donors. As a later analysis showed, a missense DCLRE1C variant was linked to trimming of TCR beta V- and J-genes.

The PCR employed 60 Vbeta primers together with 13 Jbeta primers. Generated by immunoSEQ multiplex PCR, the TCRdb table keeps only in-frame clones and is missing some. The sample carries about 170,000 clones, about 80% recorded once. In regard to this clone: Its antigen is not known.

The receptor comes from a man aged 40-50 years in good health and CMV-seropositive. The chain links TRBV19 to TRBJ1-2; 7 bases line up with TRBD1. Sample: PBMCs. For the CDR3, the DNA is TGTGCCAGTAGTACGATTACAGGGGAATTGGCTGGCTACACCTTC. Its translation: CASSTITGELAGYTF.